Listed below are T cell receptor beta chains from one sample, sequenced in a study of blood T cells in healthy people across ages. A single record per CDR3 protein comes from TCRdb applying MiXCR to the 5' RACE reads. The table includes hundreds of thousands of distinct CDR3 sequences, approximately 29% detected once. Sequenced sample: blood. The origin of the receptors is a woman of 80 years or more in good health. Both conserved end residues are part of each CDR3. The order of the fields is CDR3 protein, CDR3 DNA, clone size, D gene, V gene, J gene. A D gene is named only where the DNA matches it firmly. Clone size is shown for a subset of rows, as once, few, many or a class of expanded clone.

CDR3aa: CASSAGATLSSYEQYF
CDR3nt: TGTGCCAGCAGCGCAGGGGCCACATTATCCTCCTACGAGCAGTACTTC
abundance: NA
d_gene: NA
v_gene: TRBV7-9
j_gene: TRBJ2-7

CDR3aa: CASSSTSGDTQYF
CDR3nt: TGTGCCAGCAGCTCGACTAGCGGGGATACGCAGTATTTT
abundance: NA
d_gene: TRBD2
v_gene: TRBV13
j_gene: TRBJ2-3

CDR3aa: CASSLRGRAWGTQYF
CDR3nt: TGTGCCAGCAGCTTGCGGGGACGGGCCTGGGGGACGCAGTATTTT
abundance: once
d_gene: NA
v_gene: TRBV5-6
j_gene: TRBJ2-3

CDR3aa: CAWKAGWSYNEQFF
CDR3nt: TGTGCCTGGAAAGCAGGGTGGTCCTACAATGAGCAGTTCTTC
abundance: many
d_gene: NA
v_gene: TRBV30
j_gene: TRBJ2-1

CDR3aa: CASSRPDGVGNEQFF
CDR3nt: TGTGCCAGCAGCCGTCCAGATGGAGTCGGAAATGAGCAGTTCTTC
abundance: once
d_gene: NA
v_gene: TRBV4-2
j_gene: TRBJ2-1

CDR3aa: CASSTPGGPAPVF
CDR3nt: TGTGCCAGCTCAACACCGGGGGGGCCTGCCCCGGTCTTC
abundance: few
d_gene: TRBD2
v_gene: TRBV7-2
j_gene: TRBJ2-1

CDR3aa: CASSTGTGRPNNEQFF
CDR3nt: TGTGCCAGCAGCACCGGGACAGGGCGTCCCAACAATGAGCAGTTCTTC
abundance: many
d_gene: TRBD1
v_gene: TRBV7-8
j_gene: TRBJ2-1

CDR3aa: CASSQDPKDRGYGYTF
CDR3nt: TGTGCCAGCAGCCAAGACCCTAAGGACAGGGGCTATGGCTACACCTTC
abundance: many
d_gene: TRBD1
v_gene: TRBV4-2
j_gene: TRBJ1-2

CDR3aa: CSATNPGLAVYEQYF
CDR3nt: TGCAGTGCAACAAATCCGGGACTAGCGGTCTACGAGCAGTACTTC
abundance: NA
d_gene: TRBD2
v_gene: TRBV20-1
j_gene: TRBJ2-7

CDR3aa: CATKGGSGQQFF
CDR3nt: TGTGCCACCAAGGGGGGTTCGGGACAGCAGTTCTTC
abundance: many
d_gene: NA
v_gene: TRBV2
j_gene: TRBJ2-1

CDR3aa: CASSQDLTENTEAFF
CDR3nt: TGCGCCAGCAGCCAAGATCTAACAGAGAACACTGAAGCTTTCTTT
abundance: NA
d_gene: NA
v_gene: TRBV4-3
j_gene: TRBJ1-1

CDR3aa: CSAGGRGLYEQYF
CDR3nt: TGCAGTGCTGGAGGCAGGGGGCTATACGAGCAGTACTTC
abundance: NA
d_gene: TRBD1
v_gene: TRBV20-1
j_gene: TRBJ2-7

CDR3aa: CASSGQGVGYTF
CDR3nt: TGTGCCAGCAGCGGACAGGGCGTTGGCTACACCTTC
abundance: NA
d_gene: TRBD1
v_gene: TRBV14
j_gene: TRBJ1-2

CDR3aa: CASSLDRGGYNEQYF
CDR3nt: TGCGCCAGCAGCTTGGACAGGGGAGGCTACAATGAGCAGTACTTC
abundance: few
d_gene: NA
v_gene: TRBV5-1
j_gene: TRBJ2-7

CDR3aa: CASSIWTGGVGETQYF
CDR3nt: TGTGCCAGCAGCATCTGGACAGGGGGCGTAGGGGAGACCCAGTACTTC
abundance: many
d_gene: TRBD1
v_gene: TRBV7-2
j_gene: TRBJ2-5

CDR3aa: CATQAGAGTGELFF
CDR3nt: TGTGCCACCCAAGCGGGCGCGGGCACCGGGGAGCTGTTTTTT
abundance: NA
d_gene: NA
v_gene: TRBV7-9
j_gene: TRBJ2-2

CDR3aa: CASSFRVYGYTF
CDR3nt: TGTGCCAGCAGTTTTAGAGTGTATGGCTACACCTTC
abundance: many
d_gene: NA
v_gene: TRBV28
j_gene: TRBJ1-2

CDR3aa: CASSPHRVIAYEQYF
CDR3nt: TGTGCCAGCAGCCCTCACCGGGTTATCGCCTACGAGCAGTACTTC
abundance: many
d_gene: NA
v_gene: TRBV7-8
j_gene: TRBJ2-7

CDR3aa: CASSQPKTGTKNTEAFF
CDR3nt: TGTGCCAGCAGTCAGCCGAAAACCGGGACAAAGAACACTGAAGCTTTCTTT
abundance: NA
d_gene: NA
v_gene: TRBV6-1
j_gene: TRBJ1-1

CDR3aa: CASSLAPGGLETQYF
CDR3nt: TGCGCCAGCAGCTTGGCCCCCGGGGGGCTAGAGACCCAGTACTTC
abundance: many
d_gene: NA
v_gene: TRBV5-1
j_gene: TRBJ2-5

CDR3aa: CASSLILSTGELFF
CDR3nt: TGTGCCAGCAGCTTAATACTAAGCACCGGGGAGCTGTTTTTT
abundance: many
d_gene: NA
v_gene: TRBV7-3
j_gene: TRBJ2-2

CDR3aa: CASREVSGAYGYTF
CDR3nt: TGTGCCAGCAGGGAAGTTTCAGGGGCCTATGGCTACACCTTC
abundance: NA
d_gene: NA
v_gene: TRBV6-1
j_gene: TRBJ1-2

CDR3aa: CASSLEEGMNTEAFF
CDR3nt: TGTGCCAGCAGTTTAGAAGAGGGCATGAACACTGAAGCTTTCTTT
abundance: NA
d_gene: NA
v_gene: TRBV12-3/TRBV12-4
j_gene: TRBJ1-1

CDR3aa: CASSLVGKDGYTF
CDR3nt: TGTGCCAGCAGCTTGGTCGGGAAAGATGGCTACACCTTC
abundance: many
d_gene: NA
v_gene: TRBV5-6
j_gene: TRBJ1-2

CDR3aa: CASSSGSEAFF
CDR3nt: TGTGCCAGCAGTTCCGGGTCTGAAGCTTTCTTT
abundance: few
d_gene: NA
v_gene: TRBV6-6
j_gene: TRBJ1-1

CDR3aa: CANPNTEAFF
CDR3nt: TGTGCCAATCCGAACACTGAAGCTTTCTTT
abundance: NA
d_gene: NA
v_gene: TRBV6-9
j_gene: TRBJ1-1

CDR3aa: CASSPGPRGYTF
CDR3nt: TGTGCCAGCAGCCCGGGCCCTCGTGGCTACACCTTC
abundance: NA
d_gene: NA
v_gene: TRBV28
j_gene: TRBJ1-2

CDR3aa: CASSRGQTTDTQYF
CDR3nt: TGTGCCAGCAGTCGGGGCCAAACCACAGATACGCAGTATTTT
abundance: many
d_gene: NA
v_gene: TRBV6-2/TRBV6-3
j_gene: TRBJ2-3

CDR3aa: CASMQGAYNEQFF
CDR3nt: TGTGCCAGCATGCAGGGGGCCTACAATGAGCAGTTCTTC
abundance: many
d_gene: TRBD1
v_gene: TRBV2
j_gene: TRBJ2-1

CDR3aa: CASSRSRDPNEQFF
CDR3nt: TGTGCCAGCTCACGTTCCAGGGATCCCAATGAGCAGTTCTTC
abundance: few
d_gene: NA
v_gene: TRBV18
j_gene: TRBJ2-1

CDR3aa: CSASDGKSSYNEQFF
CDR3nt: TGCAGTGCTAGTGACGGGAAAAGTAGTTACAATGAGCAGTTCTTC
abundance: NA
d_gene: NA
v_gene: TRBV20-1
j_gene: TRBJ2-1

CDR3aa: CASRRTGPNTEAFF
CDR3nt: TGTGCCAGCAGGCGAACAGGGCCGAACACTGAAGCTTTCTTT
abundance: few
d_gene: NA
v_gene: TRBV28
j_gene: TRBJ1-1

CDR3aa: CASSTPSGMRNEQFF
CDR3nt: TGTGCCAGCAGTACCCCTAGCGGGATGAGGAATGAGCAGTTCTTC
abundance: NA
d_gene: TRBD2
v_gene: TRBV12-3/TRBV12-4
j_gene: TRBJ2-1

CDR3aa: CASSFAGGPGEQYF
CDR3nt: TGTGCCAGCAGCTTTGCAGGGGGGCCAGGCGAGCAGTACTTC
abundance: NA
d_gene: NA
v_gene: TRBV7-2
j_gene: TRBJ2-7

CDR3aa: CASSPHTGAGNQPQHF
CDR3nt: TGTGCCAGCAGTCCCCACACAGGGGCGGGTAATCAGCCCCAGCATTTT
abundance: NA
d_gene: TRBD1
v_gene: TRBV12-3/TRBV12-4
j_gene: TRBJ1-5

CDR3aa: CASSLGLYYEQYF
CDR3nt: TGCGCCAGCAGCTTGGGACTGTACTACGAGCAGTACTTC
abundance: once
d_gene: NA
v_gene: TRBV5-1
j_gene: TRBJ2-7

CDR3aa: CASSLIGGGSSWNEQFF
CDR3nt: TGTGCCAGCAGCTTAATTGGGGGGGGAAGTTCTTGGAATGAGCAGTTCTTC
abundance: few
d_gene: TRBD2
v_gene: TRBV7-9
j_gene: TRBJ2-1

CDR3aa: CSARGQNTEAFF
CDR3nt: TGCAGTGCTAGAGGGCAGAACACTGAAGCTTTCTTT
abundance: many
d_gene: NA
v_gene: TRBV20-1
j_gene: TRBJ1-1

CDR3aa: CSAQGQNYEQYF
CDR3nt: TGCAGTGCCCAGGGACAGAATTACGAGCAGTACTTC
abundance: many
d_gene: TRBD1
v_gene: TRBV20-1
j_gene: TRBJ2-7

CDR3aa: CASRGLLYGYTF
CDR3nt: TGTGCCAGCAGGGGGCTGCTCTATGGCTACACCTTC
abundance: NA
d_gene: NA
v_gene: TRBV7-2
j_gene: TRBJ1-2

CDR3aa: CASSVEPRGRNGYTF
CDR3nt: TGTGCCAGCAGCGTAGAGCCCAGGGGTAGGAATGGCTACACCTTC
abundance: NA
d_gene: NA
v_gene: TRBV9
j_gene: TRBJ1-2

CDR3aa: CASRAGPTNEKLFF
CDR3nt: TGCGCCAGCAGGGCAGGGCCAACTAATGAAAAACTGTTTTTT
abundance: few
d_gene: NA
v_gene: TRBV5-1
j_gene: TRBJ1-4

CDR3aa: CASRSGVRNQYF
CDR3nt: TGTGCCAGCAGGTCGGGGGTAAGGAACCAGTACTTC
abundance: many
d_gene: NA
v_gene: TRBV28
j_gene: TRBJ2-5

CDR3aa: CASSLKSVAGYNEQFF
CDR3nt: TGCGCCAGCAGCTTGAAGTCAGTAGCGGGTTACAATGAGCAGTTCTTC
abundance: NA
d_gene: TRBD2
v_gene: TRBV5-1
j_gene: TRBJ2-1

CDR3aa: CSARDFGGSDTQYF
CDR3nt: TGCAGTGCTAGAGACTTCGGGGGATCCGATACGCAGTATTTT
abundance: many
d_gene: NA
v_gene: TRBV20-1
j_gene: TRBJ2-3

CDR3aa: CASSQSGTGDEQYF
CDR3nt: TGCGCCAGCAGCCAGAGCGGGACAGGCGACGAGCAGTACTTC
abundance: NA
d_gene: NA
v_gene: TRBV4-3
j_gene: TRBJ2-7

CDR3aa: CASSEGTVDQPQHF
CDR3nt: TGTGCCAGCAGTGAAGGGACAGTCGATCAGCCCCAGCATTTT
abundance: NA
d_gene: NA
v_gene: TRBV2
j_gene: TRBJ1-5

CDR3aa: CVSSGVGAKTEAFF
CDR3nt: TGTGTCAGCAGCGGGGTGGGGGCAAAGACTGAAGCTTTCTTT
abundance: NA
d_gene: NA
v_gene: TRBV12-3/TRBV12-4
j_gene: TRBJ1-1

CDR3aa: CASSLSAAAGTDTQYF
CDR3nt: TGCGCCAGCAGCTTGTCCGCAGCGGCGGGCACAGATACGCAGTATTTT
abundance: many
d_gene: NA
v_gene: TRBV5-1
j_gene: TRBJ2-3

CDR3aa: CASSRNSRGGTQYF
CDR3nt: TGTGCCAGCAGCAGGAACTCCCGGGGGGGGACCCAGTACTTC
abundance: NA
d_gene: TRBD2
v_gene: TRBV7-2
j_gene: TRBJ2-5

CDR3aa: CASSPGSALNTEAFF
CDR3nt: TGTGCCAGCAGTCCCGGTTCAGCCCTGAACACTGAAGCTTTCTTT
abundance: many
d_gene: NA
v_gene: TRBV27
j_gene: TRBJ1-1

CDR3aa: CASTPGGGRGEAFF
CDR3nt: TGTGCCAGCACCCCGGGCGGGGGGCGCGGTGAAGCTTTCTTT
abundance: few
d_gene: NA
v_gene: TRBV5-5
j_gene: TRBJ1-1

CDR3aa: CASSYWDSAAGELFF
CDR3nt: TGTGCCAGCAGTTACTGGGACAGTGCGGCCGGGGAGCTGTTTTTT
abundance: NA
d_gene: TRBD1
v_gene: TRBV6-6
j_gene: TRBJ2-2

CDR3aa: CASSLAETGGWDTQYF
CDR3nt: TGCGCCAGCAGCTTGGCCGAGACAGGGGGCTGGGATACGCAGTATTTT
abundance: many
d_gene: TRBD1
v_gene: TRBV5-1
j_gene: TRBJ2-3

CDR3aa: CSARDRSGWRANNEQFF
CDR3nt: TGCAGTGCTAGAGATCGTTCGGGATGGCGGGCTAACAATGAGCAGTTCTTC
abundance: NA
d_gene: NA
v_gene: TRBV20-1
j_gene: TRBJ2-1

CDR3aa: CASSLVAGTGGQPQHF
CDR3nt: TGTGCCAGCAGCTTAGTGGCCGGGACAGGAGGTCAGCCCCAGCATTTT
abundance: many
d_gene: TRBD1
v_gene: TRBV7-2
j_gene: TRBJ1-5